These 22 T cell receptor beta chains were all obtained from the same sample, sequenced in a study of beta chain features in type 1 diabetes. Expressed TCRB transcripts were sequenced because the isolated RNA had all been reverse transcribed beforehand. Here immunoSEQ multiplex PCR was the method, and the copy in TCRdb shows in-frame clones only, minus some. The data contain 330,000 or so clones, roughly a fifth of them singletons. The sample comprised naive CD4+ T cells from blood. Source of these receptors: a woman aged 18-30 years in good health.

This clone has just a few counts. The chain has TRBV5-1 and TRBJ2-1; D is possibly TRBD1 (5 bases). The germline V and J ends were trimmed by 1 base and 4 bases, with 12 bases remaining between them. The CDR3 loop spans 15 amino acids. The germline V gene has CDR1 SGHRS and CDR2 YFSETQ. CDR3 nucleotides: TGCGCCAGCAGCTTGTTTCAGGACAAATACAATGAGCAGTTCTTC. Its translation: CASSLFQDKYNEQFF. The variable domain in full, completed from reference TRBV5-1 and TRBJ2-1, reads KAGVTQTPRYLIKTRGQQVTLSCSPISGHRSVSWYQQTPGQGLQFLFEYFSETQRNKGNFPGRFSGRQFSNSRSEMNVSTLELGDSALYLCASSLFQDKYNEQFFGPGTRLTVL.

This clone turned up a few times. The chain is built from TRBV10-2 and TRBJ2-3; the match to TRBD1 covers 7 bases. The junction had 8 bases not matched to a gene; V was cut back by 6 bases and J by 2 bases. Germline lookup yields CDR1 WSHSY and CDR2 SAAADI. This CDR3 region has 15 residues. Here the CDR3 reads CASRDRFGYTDTQYF. The CDR3 DNA sequence: TGCGCCAGCAGGGACAGGTTCGGATACACAGATACGCAGTATTTT.

V gene TRBV14 combines with J gene TRBJ2-1; TRBD2 aligns across 11 bases. This CDR3 is built from 16 residues. Trimming cost V 2 bases and J 2 bases; bases outside gene matches: 2. The germline V gene has CDR1 SGHDN and CDR2 FVKESK. The CDR3 coding sequence is TGTGCCAGCAGCCAACTAGCGGGAGGAACCTACAATGAGCAGTTCTTC. Its translation: CASSQLAGGTYNEQFF.

This clone has more than one count but fewer than ten. This chain uses TRBV11-3 with TRBJ2-3, with no clear D. Germline assignment: CDR1 SGHNT and CDR2 YENEEA. This CDR3 region has 12 residues. The V and J ends lost 4 bases and 6 bases respectively, with 8 bases between them. The chain's CDR3 is CASSSSYDTQYF. The CDR3 bases are TGTGCCAGCAGCTCGAGTTATGATACGCAGTATTTT.

This clone was observed a handful of times. This rearrangement joins TRBV2 to TRBJ2-3, with a tentative D call TRBD1 (7 bases). The CDR3 extends over 14 amino acids. The germline V and J ends were trimmed by 7 bases and 4 bases, with 15 bases remaining between them. Per the germline V gene, CDR1 is SNHLY and CDR2 is FYNNEI. CDR3 protein: CASTWRDSSDTQYF. In nucleotides, the CDR3 is TGTGCCAGCACCTGGCGGGACAGCTCAGATACGCAGTATTTT.

This clone was counted between two and nine times. This chain joins TRBV23-1 and TRBJ1-5; D is uncertain. TRBV23-1 has ORF status, its function being uncertain. This CDR3 has 15 residues. V lost 4 bases and J lost 2, with 12 bases in between. The CDR3 sequence is CASSLVPPGNQPQHF. Here the CDR3 DNA reads TGCGCCAGCAGTCTCGTACCCCCAGGCAATCAGCCCCAGCATTTT.

This clone was seen a single time. The chain links TRBV7-2 to TRBJ2-3; D possibly corresponds to TRBD2 (6 bases). Deletions cut 5 bases from V and 2 bases from J, with 14 bases between. This CDR3 is built from 15 residues. CDR1 and CDR2 from the germline V gene are SGHTA and FQGNSA. The CDR3 protein is CASSRDSATTDTQYF. The CDR3 bases are TGTGCCAGCAGCAGGGACTCCGCCACCACAGATACGCAGTATTTT. Based on the CDR3 plus reference TRBV7-2 and TRBJ2-3, the full variable domain is GAGVSQSPSNKVTEKGKDVELRCDPISGHTALYWYRQSLGQGLEFLIYFQGNSAPDKSGLPSDRFSAERTGGSVSTLTIQRTQQEDSAVYLCASSRDSATTDTQYFGPGTRLTVL.

This chain connects TRBV5-6 to TRBJ1-2; no definite D call. The V gene lost 3 bases and the J gene lost 8 bases, with 11 bases spanning the gap. The length of the CDR3 is 12 residues. Germline CDR1 SGHDT, CDR2 YYEEEE. This chain's CDR3 is CASSSSVPGYTF. CDR3 coding DNA: TGTGCCAGCAGCTCCTCCGTTCCGGGCTACACCTTC.

This clone was seen a handful of times. CDR3 in amino acids: CASSLGRTSNEKLFF. The CDR3 bases are TGTGCCAGCAGCTTAGGACGGACTTCTAATGAAAAACTGTTTTTT. This rearrangement joins TRBV7-9 to TRBJ1-4; D is unresolved. Looked up from germline, CDR1 is SEHNR and CDR2 is FQNEAQ (reference sequence). V was trimmed by 1 base and J by 3 bases, leaving 9 bases between them. CDR3 size: 15 residues.

In its sample, this clone was seen a few times. V and J are TRBV2 and TRBJ1-4; D is possibly TRBD1 (6 bases). The CDR3 has 14 amino acids. CDR1 is SNHLY and CDR2 is FYNNEI in the germline V gene. The V end lost 4 bases, the J end lost 7 bases, and 13 bases lay between the germline ends. Written as DNA, the CDR3 is TGTGCCAGCAGTGGGACAGCCCGCGCTGAAAAACTGTTTTTT. Translated, it gives CASSGTARAEKLFF.

V usage is TRBV6-5 and J usage is TRBJ2-7; 7 bases line up with TRBD1. Trimming at V came to 6 bases and at J to 0 bases, leaving 5 bases not matched to a gene. The CDR3 loop spans 14 amino acids. The germline V gene has CDR1 MNHEY and CDR2 SVGAGI. CDR3 DNA sequence: TGTGCCAGCAGACCGACAGGGAGCTCCTACGAGCAGTACTTC. Translated, it gives CASRPTGSSYEQYF.

This sequence joins TRBV2 and TRBJ2-3; no reliable D call. Germline V CDR1 and CDR2: SNHLY, FYNNEI. The germline V and J ends were trimmed by 8 bases and 8 bases, with 5 bases remaining between them. The CDR3 is made up of 9 amino acids. CDR3 coding DNA: TGTGCCAGCGGCGGTACGCAGTATTTT. It translates to CASGGTQYF. The variable domain in full, completed from reference TRBV2 and TRBJ2-3, reads EPEVTQTPSHQVTQMGQEVILRCVPISNHLYFYWYRQILGQKVEFLVSFYNNEISEKSEIFDDQFSVERPDGSNFTLKIRSTKLEDSAMYFCASGGTQYFGPGTRLTVL.

This clone was found a few times. The chain carries TRBV18 and TRBJ2-5; TRBD1 aligns across 7 bases. The CDR3 consists of 13 residues. Per the germline V gene, CDR1 is KGHSH and CDR2 is LQKENI. The V segment lost 4 bases and the J segment 5 bases; nucleotides outside the gene matches: 4. CDR3 protein: CASSQGQLETQYF. In DNA form, the CDR3 reads TGTGCCAGCTCACAGGGACAGCTGGAGACCCAGTACTTC.

This clone was counted a few times. The genes are TRBV18 and TRBJ1-2; TRBD1 matches at 7 bases. V lost 2 bases to trimming and J lost 5 bases; unmatched junction nucleotides: 5. This CDR3 has 14 amino acids. Germline V lookup: CDR1 KGHSH, CDR2 LQKENI. CDR3 region: CASSPGQAGYGYTF. The CDR3 DNA reads TGTGCCAGCTCACCAGGACAGGCCGGGTATGGCTACACCTTC.

This clone was seen a few times. The CDR3 region is CASTDRGPGANVLTF. Here the CDR3 DNA reads TGTGCCAGCACCGACAGGGGGCCTGGGGCCAACGTCCTGACTTTC. The chain employs TRBV7-2 and TRBJ2-6; 10 bases are shared with TRBD1. CDR3 length: 15 amino acids. CDR1 SGHTA and CDR2 FQGNSA come from the germline V gene. V trimming: 7 bases; J trimming: 2 bases; junction bases outside the gene matches: 2.

There are a few counts of this clone. The rearrangement joins TRBV7-2 to TRBJ1-1, with D unclear. Trimming stripped 4 bases from V and 5 bases from J, with 11 bases between. The length of the CDR3 is 13 residues. Germline CDR1 is SGHTA and CDR2 is FQGNSA. CDR3 bases: TGTGCCAGCAGCTATAGTGAGAGTACTGAAGCTTTCTTT. Protein product: CASSYSESTEAFF.

The V call is TRBV30, the J call TRBJ2-1, with 7 positions matching TRBD2. CDR1 and CDR2 (germline): GTSNPN, SVGIG (reference sequence). V was clipped by 5 bases and J by 12 bases; unmatched bases: 16. There are 14 residues in the CDR3. The CDR3 bases are TGTGCCTGGCAAGCGAAAAAGACGGGGGGTGGGCAGTTCTTC. This sequence encodes CAWQAKKTGGGQFF.

In this sample, this clone turned up a few times. The chain recombines TRBV5-1 with TRBJ2-5; 7 positions match TRBD2. The CDR3 runs to 16 residues. Germline CDR1 SGHRS, CDR2 YFSETQ. Germline trimming cut 2 bases from V and 5 bases from J; bases unmatched to any gene: 12. CDR3 region: CASSFGLGTNPETQYF. CDR3 nucleotides: TGCGCCAGCAGCTTTGGACTAGGGACCAACCCGGAGACCCAGTACTTC.

The chain links TRBV25-1 to TRBJ2-3; 7 bases line up with TRBD2. Germline-derived CDR1 and CDR2 are MGHDK and SYGVNS. The ends lost 8 bases at V and 1 base at J; junction bases unmatched: 9. The CDR3 has 15 amino acids. The CDR3 spells CASGTGGSGTDTQYF. The DNA for the CDR3 is TGTGCCAGCGGCACAGGCGGGAGTGGCACAGATACGCAGTATTTT.

The chain recombines TRBV5-6 with TRBJ2-3, with D possibly matching TRBD2 (7 bases). V lost 0 bases and J 5 bases, leaving 16 bases between the germline ends. The germline gives CDR1 SGHDT, CDR2 YYEEEE. This CDR3 region has 16 residues. The CDR3 sequence is CASSLVPGGRVDTQYF. The CDR3 DNA is TGTGCCAGCAGCTTGGTGCCGGGGGGCCGGGTAGATACGCAGTATTTT.

CDR3 nucleotides: TGCGCCAGCAGCCAAGATAAGGTAGCGGGTAACAGGAATACGCAGTATTTT. Amino acid sequence: CASSQDKVAGNRNTQYF. J is TRBJ2-3 and V is TRBV4-1; 7 bases map to TRBD2. Germline CDR1 and CDR2: MGHRA and YSYEKL. With 0 bases clipped from V and 7 bases from J, the junction kept 13 bases outside the gene matches. This CDR3 region has 17 residues.

The chain recombines TRBV10-2 with TRBJ1-1, with D possibly being TRBD1 (6 bases). The germline gives CDR1 WSHSY, CDR2 SAAADI. This CDR3 has 15 amino acids. V was cut by 2 bases and J by 1 base, with 11 bases left in between. The CDR3 is CASSERSRGNTEAFF. CDR3 nucleotides: TGCGCCAGCAGTGAGAGGAGCAGGGGGAACACTGAAGCTTTCTTT.